Listed here are 27 T cell receptor beta chains from one sample, sequenced in a study of Ad26.COV2.S vaccination and SARS-CoV-2 variants. Clones were sequenced by immunoSEQ multiplex PCR, and TCRdb holds only the in-frame ones, with some missing. Found here are hundreds of thousands of clones, 89% of them singletons; the top ten hold approximately 1.5%. Treatment specified: some 20 received Ad26.COV2.S at low or high dose, single or two shots; roughly 5 received placebo; per-sample allocation not given. The samples were gathered on day 63 after the first injection of vaccine or placebo. Sample: peripheral blood, taken in a trial of Ad26.COV2.S vaccine versus placebo. These receptors were collected from a person aged 18-60 years who received the Ad26.COV2.S COVID-19 vaccine or a placebo.

V is TRBV12-3 or TRBV12-4 and J is TRBJ1-5; D call uncertain. Deletions cut 6 bases from V and 2 bases from J, with 8 bases between. This CDR3 is built from 13 residues. The DNA of the CDR3 is TGTGCCAGCAGCCCGGATGGCAATCAGCCCCAGCATTTT. Amino acids: CASSPDGNQPQHF.

This clone has just one count. The V call is TRBV12-5, the J call TRBJ1-2, with D uncertain. Per germline, CDR1 LGHNT and CDR2 FRNRAP. The CDR3 has 13 amino acids. V shed 3 bases and J shed 3 bases, with 8 bases lying between them. The CDR3 sequence: CASGFGPDYGYTF. CDR3 nucleotides: TGTGCTAGTGGTTTCGGGCCAGACTATGGCTACACCTTC.

This chain connects TRBV11-2 to TRBJ2-1, with 9 bases aligning to TRBD2. The CDR3 covers 17 residues. J was trimmed by 6 bases and V by 0 bases; bases with no gene match: 9. Germline V lookup: CDR1 SGHAT, CDR2 FQNNGV. CDR3 region: CASSLERAGGGSNEQFF. In nucleotides, the CDR3 is TGTGCCAGCAGCTTAGAAAGGGCGGGAGGGGGTTCCAATGAGCAGTTCTTC.

The chain recombines TRBV6-5 with TRBJ2-3; TRBD2 might be the D (7 bases). Germline loops: CDR1 MNHEY, CDR2 SVGAGI. The CDR3 is 15 residues long. The V and J ends lost 6 bases and 1 base respectively, with 14 bases between them. The CDR3 DNA sequence: TGTGCCAGCAGGCTTGCGGGGGCCGGCACAGATACGCAGTATTTT. This encodes CASRLAGAGTDTQYF.

The CDR3 DNA sequence: TGTGCCAGCAGTTACGGCCTTACTAATGAGCAGTTCTTC. Amino acids: CASSYGLTNEQFF. The chain is built from TRBV6-5 and TRBJ2-1; D is uncertain. The CDR3 length is 13 residues. Trimming removed 2 bases at V and 7 bases at J, with 9 bases between. Germline V CDR1 and CDR2: MNHEY, SVGAGI.

This clone appeared once. The chain has TRBV5-1 and TRBJ2-1, with 9 bases aligning to TRBD1. Germline CDR1 is SGHRS and CDR2 is YFSETQ. The CDR3 is 18 residues long. With 1 base clipped from V and 0 bases from J, the junction kept 8 bases outside the gene matches. Here the CDR3 DNA reads TGCGCCAGCAGCTTGTCCCCCGGGACAGGGAGCTCCTACAATGAGCAGTTCTTC. It specifies CASSLSPGTGSSYNEQFF.

This clone came up once. The rearrangement links TRBV11-2 to TRBJ1-1; no clear D. CDR1 is SGHAT, CDR2 FQNNGV, per germline. With 6 bases removed from V and 1 base from J, the gap between germline ends came to 6 bases. This CDR3 has 12 residues. The CDR3 coding sequence is TGTGCCAGCAGAAATAGGAACACTGAAGCTTTCTTT. It is translated as CASRNRNTEAFF. The full variable domain, rest sourced from reference TRBV11-2 and TRBJ1-1, is EAGVAQSPRYKIIEKRQSVAFWCNPISGHATLYWYQQILGQGPKLLIQFQNNGVVDDSQLPKDRFSAERLKGVDSTLKIQPAKLEDSAVYLCASRNRNTEAFFGQGTRLTVV.

This chain connects TRBV5-1 to TRBJ2-1; maybe TRBD1 (5 bases). Looked up from germline, CDR1 is SGHRS and CDR2 is YFSETQ. The CDR3 runs 15 residues. V lost 5 bases and J 2 bases, leaving 14 bases between the germline ends. In DNA, the CDR3 is TGCGCCAGCAGGCAGGACACATCAACCTACAATGAGCAGTTCTTC. Its translation is CASRQDTSTYNEQFF.

The V and J genes are TRBV5-4 and TRBJ2-7; D uncertain. The CDR3 loop spans 11 amino acids. Germline CDR1 is SGHNT and CDR2 is YYREEE (reference sequence). V was trimmed by 0 bases and J by 5 bases, leaving 3 bases between them. The DNA of the CDR3 is TGTGCCAGCAGCTTGGCCAACGAGCAGTACTTC. Its protein product is CASSLANEQYF.

This clone was detected once. This chain links TRBV30 with TRBJ2-2; TRBD2 is a possible D gene (7 bases). The CDR3 runs 15 residues. V lost 8 bases and J lost 4, with 20 bases in between. Germline assignment: CDR1 GTSNPN and CDR2 SVGIG (reference sequence). CDR3 sequence: CASIGGALGTGELFF. The CDR3 coding sequence is TGTGCCAGTATTGGGGGGGCGCTGGGCACCGGGGAGCTGTTTTTT.

V is TRBV19 and J is TRBJ2-5, with D unclear. The germline gives CDR1 LNHDA, CDR2 SQIVND (reference sequence). The germline V and J ends were trimmed by 5 bases and 4 bases, with 8 bases remaining between them. This CDR3 has 12 amino acids. The DNA for the CDR3 is TGTGCCAGTAGTCATCCCGGAGAGACCCAGTACTTC. It yields the protein CASSHPGETQYF.

J is TRBJ2-3 and V is TRBV19; 7 bases map to TRBD2. This CDR3 contains 15 residues. Germline CDR1 and CDR2: LNHDA and SQIVND (reference sequence). V was clipped by 3 bases and J by 2 bases; unmatched bases: 5. In nucleotides, the CDR3 is TGTGCCAGTAGTATTTCAGCGGGGACCACAGATACGCAGTATTTT. This gives the protein CASSISAGTTDTQYF.

The V gene is TRBV4-2, the J gene TRBJ1-1; tentatively, D is TRBD1 (5 bases). The CDR3 runs to 15 residues. Germline V gene sequence: CDR1 LGHNA, CDR2 YNFKEQ. Trimming removed 3 bases from V and 4 bases from J, with 15 bases in between. CDR3 nucleotide sequence: TGTGCCAGCAGCCACGTTCTGGGGCGCGGCACTGAAGCTTTCTTT. As protein: CASSHVLGRGTEAFF.

The CDR3 bases are TGTGCCAGCAGTTCCCCGGACCGGGACAGCTACGAGCAGTACTTC. Protein: CASSSPDRDSYEQYF. The chain couples TRBV6-6 to TRBJ2-7; 7 positions agree with TRBD1. CDR1 is MNHNY, CDR2 SVGAGI, per germline (reference sequence). V trimming: 4 bases; J trimming: 3 bases; junction bases outside the gene matches: 9. The CDR3 is made up of 15 amino acids.

The CDR3 region is CAIADSYNSPLHF. Here the CDR3 DNA reads TGTGCCATAGCTGACAGTTATAATTCACCCCTCCACTTT. The chain links TRBV10-3 to TRBJ1-6, with a weak D call TRBD1 (5 bases). This CDR3 has 13 amino acids. Germline V lookup: CDR1 ENHRY, CDR2 SYGVKD. V dropped 9 bases and J dropped 4 bases, with 10 bases sitting between them.

This rearrangement joins TRBV18 to TRBJ2-7; D possibly corresponds to TRBD2 (6 bases). This CDR3 has 15 residues. V dropped 1 base and J dropped 7 bases, with 17 bases sitting between them. Germline loops: CDR1 KGHSH, CDR2 LQKENI. CDR3 in DNA: TGTGCCAGCTCACCACTGCCGGGGACTTTGGGGGAGCAGTACTTC. Its translation is CASSPLPGTLGEQYF.

The chain is built from TRBV5-6 and TRBJ2-3; D is unresolved. CDR3 length: 12 amino acids. V was trimmed by 0 bases and J by 5 bases, leaving 4 bases between them. Germline-derived CDR1 and CDR2 are SGHDT and YYEEEE. CDR3 in amino acids: CASSLGRDTQYF. The CDR3, as DNA: TGTGCCAGCAGCTTGGGAAGAGATACGCAGTATTTT.

The chain employs TRBV4-3 and TRBJ2-7; no reliable D call. The germline V gene encodes CDR1 LGHNA and CDR2 YSLEER. The length of the CDR3 is 14 residues. Trimming removed 4 bases at V and 3 bases at J, with 13 bases between. The CDR3 sequence is CASSRTRNSYEQYF. CDR3 sequence (DNA): TGCGCCAGCAGCCGCACCAGAAACAGCTACGAGCAGTACTTC.

This clone was detected only a few times. This chain uses TRBV5-6 with TRBJ2-3; TRBD2 matches 13 bases. This CDR3 region has 15 residues. Germline lookup yields CDR1 SGHDT and CDR2 YYEEEE. The V segment lost 4 bases and the J segment 6 bases; nucleotides outside the gene matches: 5. This CDR3 is CASSGLAGEGDTQYF. Here the CDR3 DNA reads TGTGCCAGCAGCGGACTAGCGGGAGAGGGGGATACGCAGTATTTT.

This clone was counted only a few times. CDR3 in DNA: TGTGCCAGTAGTATCACCGGGTACTTCGAGCAGTACTTC. Encoded protein: CASSITGYFEQYF. The chain uses TRBV19 and TRBJ2-7; no definite D call. The CDR3 covers 13 residues. With 3 bases removed from V and 6 bases from J, the gap between germline ends came to 12 bases. Germline CDR1 and CDR2: LNHDA and SQIVND (reference sequence). Looking up the rest from reference TRBV19 and TRBJ2-7 gives the full variable domain: DGGITQSPKYLFRKEGQNVTLSCEQNLNHDAMYWYRQDPGQGLRLIYYSQIVNDFQKGDIAEGYSVSREKKESFPLTVTSAQKNPTAFYLCASSITGYFEQYFGPGTRLTVT.

J is TRBJ2-1 and V is TRBV10-3; 8 bases are shared with TRBD2. V was pared by 7 bases and J by 6 bases, with 5 bases of the junction left unmatched. Germline V gives CDR1 ENHRY, CDR2 SYGVKD. The CDR3 contains 13 residues. DNA of the CDR3: TGTGCCATCAAAAGCGGGAGTCTCAATGAGCAGTTCTTC. Residues: CAIKSGSLNEQFF.

V gene TRBV5-1 combines with J gene TRBJ1-1; no definite D call. Germline values: CDR1 SGHRS, CDR2 YFSETQ. The CDR3 is 14 residues long. V shed 1 base and J shed 2 bases, with 9 bases lying between them. In nucleotides, the CDR3 is TGCGCCAGCAGCTTGCCCGGCGCTAACACTGAAGCTTTCTTT. The encoded protein is CASSLPGANTEAFF. The variable domain in full, with the rest retrieved from reference TRBV5-1 and TRBJ1-1, is KAGVTQTPRYLIKTRGQQVTLSCSPISGHRSVSWYQQTPGQGLQFLFEYFSETQRNKGNFPGRFSGRQFSNSRSEMNVSTLELGDSALYLCASSLPGANTEAFFGQGTRLTVV.

This chain uses TRBV7-9 with TRBJ2-3; 7 nucleotides agree with TRBD1. The CDR3 spans 12 residues. Trimming cost V 3 bases and J 10 bases; bases outside gene matches: 4. Per germline, CDR1 SEHNR and CDR2 FQNEAQ (reference sequence). The CDR3 spells CASSFDQGAQYF. The DNA of the CDR3 is TGTGCCAGCAGCTTCGACCAGGGGGCGCAGTATTTT.

The genes are TRBV6-5 and TRBJ1-2; TRBD1 is a possible D gene (6 bases). The CDR3 sequence is 14 residues long. The germline V and J ends were trimmed by 0 bases and 4 bases, with 9 bases remaining between them. Germline V gives CDR1 MNHEY, CDR2 SVGAGI. The CDR3 DNA sequence: TGTGCCAGCAGTTACTCGACAGGTGGCTATGGCTACACCTTC. Translating it yields CASSYSTGGYGYTF.

The CDR3: CASSSAGSLKETQYF. CDR3 DNA: TGTGCCAGCAGCTCCGCCGGGTCGCTTAAAGAGACCCAGTACTTC. The chain uses TRBV7-2 and TRBJ2-5, with D uncertain. The V gene's germline CDR1 is SGHTA and CDR2 FQGNSA. The CDR3 is 15 amino acids. The V gene lost 4 bases and the J gene lost 3 bases, with 15 bases spanning the gap.

This chain connects TRBV7-9 to TRBJ2-7; D tentatively reads TRBD1 or TRBD2 (6 bases each). V was trimmed by 0 bases and J by 3 bases, leaving 9 bases between them. The CDR3 is 14 amino acids. From germline, CDR1 is SEHNR and CDR2 FQNEAQ (reference sequence). CDR3 in DNA: TGTGCCAGCAGCTTAGCGGGGGGCGGCTACGAGCAGTACTTC. Translation gives CASSLAGGGYEQYF.

This clone has more than one count but fewer than ten. The chain joins TRBV5-1 to TRBJ1-1; TRBD1 is a possible D gene (5 bases). Germline-derived CDR1 and CDR2 are SGHRS and YFSETQ. Trimming took off 3 bases at V and 3 bases at J, with 12 bases between the two ends. CDR3 length: 14 amino acids. The CDR3 loop reads CASSSGRGDTEAFF. The CDR3 region has the DNA TGCGCCAGCAGCTCGGGACGTGGGGACACTGAAGCTTTCTTT.